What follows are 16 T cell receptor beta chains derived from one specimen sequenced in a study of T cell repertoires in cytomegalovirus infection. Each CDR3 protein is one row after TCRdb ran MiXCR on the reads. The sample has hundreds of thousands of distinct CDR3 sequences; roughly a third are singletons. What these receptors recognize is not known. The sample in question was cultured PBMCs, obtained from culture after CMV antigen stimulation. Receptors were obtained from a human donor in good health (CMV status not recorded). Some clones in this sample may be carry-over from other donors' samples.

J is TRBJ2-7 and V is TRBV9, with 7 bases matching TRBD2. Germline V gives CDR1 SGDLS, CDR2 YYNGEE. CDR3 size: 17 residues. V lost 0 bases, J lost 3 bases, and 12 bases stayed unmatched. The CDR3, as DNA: TGTGCCAGCAGCGTAGAGCGGCGCGGGAGACCCCACTACGAGCAGTACGTC. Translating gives CASSVERRGRPHYEQYV.

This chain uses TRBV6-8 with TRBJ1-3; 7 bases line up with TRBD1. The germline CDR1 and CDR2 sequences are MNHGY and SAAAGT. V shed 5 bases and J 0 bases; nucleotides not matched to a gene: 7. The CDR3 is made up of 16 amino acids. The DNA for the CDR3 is TGTGCCAGCAGTCGCCGACAGGGAAGCTCTGGAAACACCATATATTTT. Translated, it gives CASSRRQGSSGNTIYF.

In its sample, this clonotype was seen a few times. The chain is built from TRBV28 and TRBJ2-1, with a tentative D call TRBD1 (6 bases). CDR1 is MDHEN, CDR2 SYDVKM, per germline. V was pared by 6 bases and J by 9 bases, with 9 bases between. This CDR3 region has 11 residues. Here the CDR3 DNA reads TGTGCCAGCAGGGGGGCCACTGAGCAGTTCTTC. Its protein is CASRGATEQFF.

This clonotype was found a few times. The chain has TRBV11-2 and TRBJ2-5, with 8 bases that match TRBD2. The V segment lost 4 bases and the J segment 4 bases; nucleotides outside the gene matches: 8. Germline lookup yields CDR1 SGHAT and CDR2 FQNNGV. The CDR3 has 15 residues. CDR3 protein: CASSSLSGIVETQYF. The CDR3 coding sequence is TGTGCCAGCAGCTCCCTTAGCGGGATAGTAGAGACCCAGTACTTC.

In DNA, the CDR3 is TGTGCCAGCAGTTACTCTGGAGGGGGCGTTGGCTACACCTTC. As protein: CASSYSGGGVGYTF. The chain uses TRBV6-5 and TRBJ1-2; 7 bases fit TRBD1. Germline V CDR1 and CDR2: MNHEY, SVGAGI. V lost 0 bases, J lost 7 bases, and 5 bases stayed unmatched. The CDR3 sequence is 14 residues long.

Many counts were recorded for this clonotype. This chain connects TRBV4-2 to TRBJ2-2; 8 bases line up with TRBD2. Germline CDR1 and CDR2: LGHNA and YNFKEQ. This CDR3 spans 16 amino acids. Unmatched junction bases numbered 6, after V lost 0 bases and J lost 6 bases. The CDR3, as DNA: TGTGCCAGCAGCCAAGATCAACTAGCGGTGCCCGGGGAGCTGTTTTTT. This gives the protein CASSQDQLAVPGELFF.

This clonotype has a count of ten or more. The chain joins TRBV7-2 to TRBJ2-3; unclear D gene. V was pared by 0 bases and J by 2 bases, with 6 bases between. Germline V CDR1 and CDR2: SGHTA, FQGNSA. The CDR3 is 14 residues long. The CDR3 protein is CASSLAPATDTQYF. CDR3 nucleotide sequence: TGTGCCAGCAGCTTAGCGCCGGCCACAGATACGCAGTATTTT.

The CDR3 is CATSDPRQGADGYTF. Written as DNA, the CDR3 is TGTGCCACCAGTGATCCCCGACAGGGGGCCGATGGCTACACCTTC. V and J are TRBV24-1 and TRBJ1-2; 10 bases line up with TRBD1. CDR1 is KGHDR and CDR2 is SFDVKD in the germline V gene. The CDR3 sequence is 15 residues long. J lost 6 bases, V lost 3 bases, and 6 bases had no gene match.

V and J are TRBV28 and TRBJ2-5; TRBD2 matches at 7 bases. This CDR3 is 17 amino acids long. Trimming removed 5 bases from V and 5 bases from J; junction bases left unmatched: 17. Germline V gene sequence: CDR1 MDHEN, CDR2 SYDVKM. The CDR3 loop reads CASSPAYLAGDGETQYF. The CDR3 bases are TGTGCCAGCAGTCCCGCCTACCTTGCGGGAGACGGTGAGACCCAGTACTTC.

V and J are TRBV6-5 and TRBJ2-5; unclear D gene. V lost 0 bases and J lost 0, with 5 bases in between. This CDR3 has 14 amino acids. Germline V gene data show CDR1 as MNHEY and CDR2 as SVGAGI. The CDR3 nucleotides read TGTGCCAGCAGTTACTCGGTGTACCAAGAGACCCAGTACTTC. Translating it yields CASSYSVYQETQYF.

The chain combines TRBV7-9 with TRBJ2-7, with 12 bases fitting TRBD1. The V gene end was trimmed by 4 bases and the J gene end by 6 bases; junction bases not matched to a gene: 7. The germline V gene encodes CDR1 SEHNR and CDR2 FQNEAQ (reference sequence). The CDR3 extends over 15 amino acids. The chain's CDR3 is CASSSRDRGLGEQYV. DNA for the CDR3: TGTGCCAGCAGCTCCCGGGACAGGGGGCTCGGCGAGCAGTACGTC.

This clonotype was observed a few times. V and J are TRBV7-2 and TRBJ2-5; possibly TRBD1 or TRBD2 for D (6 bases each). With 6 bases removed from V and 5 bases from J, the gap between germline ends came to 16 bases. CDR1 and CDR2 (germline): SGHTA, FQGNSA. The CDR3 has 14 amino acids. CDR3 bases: TGTGCCAGCAGTTTCAGACTAGGGGGGGAGACCCAGTACTTC. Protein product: CASSFRLGGETQYF.

CDR3 sequence reads: CASSSVADTQYF. In DNA, the CDR3 is TGTGCCAGCAGCTCAGTCGCAGATACGCAGTATTTT. This chain joins TRBV7-8 and TRBJ2-3; unclear D gene. CDR1 SGHVS and CDR2 FQNEAQ come from the germline V gene. The CDR3 consists of 12 residues. Trimming shortened V by 4 bases and J by 4 bases, and 6 bases separated the two germline ends. The entire variable domain, with the rest obtained from reference TRBV7-8 and TRBJ2-3, is as follows: GAGVSQSPRYKVAKRGQDVALRCDPISGHVSLFWYQQALGQGPEFLTYFQNEAQLDKSGLPSDRFFAERPEGSVSTLKIQRTQQEDSAVYLCASSSVADTQYFGPGTRLTVL.

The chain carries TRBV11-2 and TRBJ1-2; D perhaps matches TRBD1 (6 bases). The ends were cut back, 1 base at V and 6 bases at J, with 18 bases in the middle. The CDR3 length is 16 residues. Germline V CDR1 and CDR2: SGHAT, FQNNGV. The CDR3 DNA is TGTGCCAGCAGCTTAGGTGGTTGGCAGGGGAAAGATGGCTACACCTTC. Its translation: CASSLGGWQGKDGYTF.

CDR3 sequence reads: CASSKLTGWNEQFF. DNA for the CDR3: TGTGCCAGCAGCAAACTGACAGGCTGGAATGAGCAGTTCTTC. The chain links TRBV7-9 to TRBJ2-1; D possibly corresponds to TRBD1 (6 bases). Trimming shortened V by 5 bases and J by 7 bases, and 15 bases separated the two germline ends. The CDR3 sequence is 14 residues long. The V gene's germline CDR1 is SEHNR and CDR2 FQNEAQ (reference sequence).

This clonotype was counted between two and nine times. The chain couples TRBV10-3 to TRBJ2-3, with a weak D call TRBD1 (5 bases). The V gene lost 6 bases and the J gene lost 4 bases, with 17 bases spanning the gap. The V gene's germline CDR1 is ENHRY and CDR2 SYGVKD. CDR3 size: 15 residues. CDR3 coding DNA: TGTGCCATCAGACAAGGGGTAGAAGGCGCAGATACGCAGTATTTT. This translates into CAIRQGVEGADTQYF.